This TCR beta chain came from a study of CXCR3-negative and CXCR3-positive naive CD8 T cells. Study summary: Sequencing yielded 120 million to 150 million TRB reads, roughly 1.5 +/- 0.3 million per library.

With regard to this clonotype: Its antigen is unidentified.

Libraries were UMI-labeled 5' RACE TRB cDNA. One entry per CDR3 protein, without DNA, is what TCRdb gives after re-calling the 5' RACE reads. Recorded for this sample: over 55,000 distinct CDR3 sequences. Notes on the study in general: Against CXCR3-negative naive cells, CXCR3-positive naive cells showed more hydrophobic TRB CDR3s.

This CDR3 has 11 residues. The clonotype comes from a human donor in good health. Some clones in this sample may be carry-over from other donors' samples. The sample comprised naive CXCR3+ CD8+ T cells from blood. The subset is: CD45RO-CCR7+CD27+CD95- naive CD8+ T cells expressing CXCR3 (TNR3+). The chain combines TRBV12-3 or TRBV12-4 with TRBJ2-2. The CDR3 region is CATQYTGELFF.